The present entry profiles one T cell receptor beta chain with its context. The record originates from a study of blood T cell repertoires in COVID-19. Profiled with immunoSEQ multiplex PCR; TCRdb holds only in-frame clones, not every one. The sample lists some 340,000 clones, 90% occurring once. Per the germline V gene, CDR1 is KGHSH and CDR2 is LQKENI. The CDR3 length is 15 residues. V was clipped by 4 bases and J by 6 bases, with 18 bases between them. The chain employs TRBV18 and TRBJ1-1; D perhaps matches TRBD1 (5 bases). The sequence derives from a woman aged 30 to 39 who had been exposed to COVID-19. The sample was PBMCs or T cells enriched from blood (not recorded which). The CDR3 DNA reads TGTGCCAGCTCACTCCAGGACAAAGGGGTCCCTGAAGCTTTCTTT. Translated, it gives CASSLQDKGVPEAFF.